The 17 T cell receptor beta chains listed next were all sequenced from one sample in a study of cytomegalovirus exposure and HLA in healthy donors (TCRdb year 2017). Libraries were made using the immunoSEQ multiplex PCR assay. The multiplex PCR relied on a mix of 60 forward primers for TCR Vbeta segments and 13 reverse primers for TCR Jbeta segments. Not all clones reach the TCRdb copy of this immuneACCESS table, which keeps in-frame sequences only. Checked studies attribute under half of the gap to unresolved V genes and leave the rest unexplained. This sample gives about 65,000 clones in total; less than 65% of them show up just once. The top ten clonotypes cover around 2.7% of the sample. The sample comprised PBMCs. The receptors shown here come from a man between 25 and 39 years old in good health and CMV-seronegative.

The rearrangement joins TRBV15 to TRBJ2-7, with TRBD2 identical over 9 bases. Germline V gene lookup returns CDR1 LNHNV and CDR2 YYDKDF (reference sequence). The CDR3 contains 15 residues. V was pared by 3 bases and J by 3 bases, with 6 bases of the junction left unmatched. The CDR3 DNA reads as TGTGCCACCAGCAGGCCTCATAGCGGGGGCTACGAGCAGTACTTC. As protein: CATSRPHSGGYEQYF. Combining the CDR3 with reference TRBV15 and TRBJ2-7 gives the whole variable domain DAMVIQNPRYQVTQFGKPVTLSCSQTLNHNVMYWYQQKSSQAPKLLFHYYDKDFNNEADTPDNFQSRRPNTSFCFLDIRSPGLGDTAMYLCATSRPHSGGYEQYFGPGTRLTVT.

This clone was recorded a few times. CDR3 in DNA: TGTGCCTGGAGCCGAGGGTGGTCTGAAAAACTGTTTTTT. Protein: CAWSRGWSEKLFF. The rearrangement links TRBV30 to TRBJ1-4; no definite D call. Germline V CDR1 and CDR2: GTSNPN, SVGIG (reference sequence). The CDR3 consists of 13 residues. The V and J ends lost 3 bases and 7 bases respectively, with 12 bases between them.

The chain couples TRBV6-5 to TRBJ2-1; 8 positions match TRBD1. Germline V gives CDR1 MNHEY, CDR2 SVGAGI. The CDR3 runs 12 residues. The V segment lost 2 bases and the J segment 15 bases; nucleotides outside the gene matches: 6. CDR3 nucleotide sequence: TGTGCCAGCAGTTACGGGCCAGGGGGCACGTTCTTC. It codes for CASSYGPGGTFF.

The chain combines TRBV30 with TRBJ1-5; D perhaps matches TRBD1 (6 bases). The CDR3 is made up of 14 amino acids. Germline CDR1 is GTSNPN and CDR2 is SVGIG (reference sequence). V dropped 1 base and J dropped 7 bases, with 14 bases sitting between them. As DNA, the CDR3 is TGTGCCTGGAGTGAACAGGGTTTGGGGCAGCCCCAGCATTTT. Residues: CAWSEQGLGQPQHF.

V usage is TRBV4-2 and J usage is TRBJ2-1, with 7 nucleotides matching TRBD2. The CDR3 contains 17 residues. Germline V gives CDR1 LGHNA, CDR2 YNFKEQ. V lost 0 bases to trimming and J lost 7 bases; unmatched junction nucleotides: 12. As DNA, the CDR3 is TGTGCCAGCAGCCAAGATCAGTGGGGCGGGGGTATGAATGAGCAGTTCTTC. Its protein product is CASSQDQWGGGMNEQFF.

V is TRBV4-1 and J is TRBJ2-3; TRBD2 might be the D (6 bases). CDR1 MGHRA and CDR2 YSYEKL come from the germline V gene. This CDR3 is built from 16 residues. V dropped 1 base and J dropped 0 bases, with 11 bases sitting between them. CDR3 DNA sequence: TGCGCCAGCAGCCAAGTTGGTGCGGGGAGCACAGATACGCAGTATTTT. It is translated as CASSQVGAGSTDTQYF.

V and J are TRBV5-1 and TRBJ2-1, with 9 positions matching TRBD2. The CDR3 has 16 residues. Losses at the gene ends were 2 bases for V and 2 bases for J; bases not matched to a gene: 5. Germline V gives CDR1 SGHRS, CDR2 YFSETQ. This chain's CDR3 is CASSFGGGGAYNEQFF. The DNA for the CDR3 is TGCGCCAGCAGCTTTGGGGGCGGGGGGGCCTACAATGAGCAGTTCTTC.

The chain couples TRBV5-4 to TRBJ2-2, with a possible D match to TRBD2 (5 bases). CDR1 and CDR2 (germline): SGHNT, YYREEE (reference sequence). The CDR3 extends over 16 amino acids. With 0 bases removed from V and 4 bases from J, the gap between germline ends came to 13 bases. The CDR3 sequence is CASSLELGSGTGELFF. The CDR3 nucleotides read TGTGCCAGCAGCTTGGAATTGGGAAGCGGCACCGGGGAGCTGTTTTTT.

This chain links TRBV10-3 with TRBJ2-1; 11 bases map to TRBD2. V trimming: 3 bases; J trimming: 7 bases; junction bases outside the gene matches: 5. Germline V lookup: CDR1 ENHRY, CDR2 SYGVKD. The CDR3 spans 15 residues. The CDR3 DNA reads TGTGCCATCAGTGATCGGACTAGCGGGCGGAATGAGCAGTTCTTC. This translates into CAISDRTSGRNEQFF.

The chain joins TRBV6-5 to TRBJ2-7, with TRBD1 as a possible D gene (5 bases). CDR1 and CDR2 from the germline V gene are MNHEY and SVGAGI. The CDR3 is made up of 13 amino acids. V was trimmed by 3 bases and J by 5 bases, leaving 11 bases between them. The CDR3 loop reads CASSYSSGNEQYF. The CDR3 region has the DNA TGTGCCAGCAGTTATAGTTCAGGGAACGAGCAGTACTTC.

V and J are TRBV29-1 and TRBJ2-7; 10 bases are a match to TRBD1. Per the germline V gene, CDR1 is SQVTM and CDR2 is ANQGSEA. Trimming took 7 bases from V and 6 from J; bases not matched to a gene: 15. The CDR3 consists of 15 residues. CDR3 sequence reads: CSAINRDRGYSEQYF. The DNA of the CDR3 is TGCAGCGCAATAAACCGGGACAGGGGTTATAGCGAGCAGTACTTC.

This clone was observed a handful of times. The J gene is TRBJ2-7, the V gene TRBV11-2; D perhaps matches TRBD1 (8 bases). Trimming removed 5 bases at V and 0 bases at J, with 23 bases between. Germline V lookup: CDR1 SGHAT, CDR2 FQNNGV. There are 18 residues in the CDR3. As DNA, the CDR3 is TGTGCCAGCAGCCCAACTAACAGGGGGAGGGGTGGCTCCTACGAGCAGTACTTC. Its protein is CASSPTNRGRGGSYEQYF.

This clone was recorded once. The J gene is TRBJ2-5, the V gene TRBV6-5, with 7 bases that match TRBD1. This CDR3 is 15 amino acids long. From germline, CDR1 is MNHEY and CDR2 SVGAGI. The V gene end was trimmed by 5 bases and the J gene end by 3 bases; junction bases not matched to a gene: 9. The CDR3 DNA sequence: TGTGCCAGCAGTCGAAACAGGGGCAGGGAAGAGACCCAGTACTTC. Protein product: CASSRNRGREETQYF.

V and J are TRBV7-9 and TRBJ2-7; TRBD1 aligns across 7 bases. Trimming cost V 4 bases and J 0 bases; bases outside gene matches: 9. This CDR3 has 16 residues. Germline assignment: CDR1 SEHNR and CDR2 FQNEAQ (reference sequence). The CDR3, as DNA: TGTGCCAGCAGCTCCCCCCCGGACAGGCTCTCCTACGAGCAGTACTTC. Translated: CASSSPPDRLSYEQYF.

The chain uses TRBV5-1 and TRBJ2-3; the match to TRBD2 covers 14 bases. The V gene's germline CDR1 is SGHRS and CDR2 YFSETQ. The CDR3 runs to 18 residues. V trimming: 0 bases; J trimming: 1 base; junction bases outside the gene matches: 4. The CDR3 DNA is TGCGCCAGCAGCTTGGCCGGACTAGCGGGGGGCCGCACAGATACGCAGTATTTT. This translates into CASSLAGLAGGRTDTQYF.

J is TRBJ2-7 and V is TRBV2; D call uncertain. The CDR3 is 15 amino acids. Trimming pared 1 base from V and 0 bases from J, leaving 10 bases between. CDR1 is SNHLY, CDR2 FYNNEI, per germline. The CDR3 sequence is CASSEGSGPSYEQYF. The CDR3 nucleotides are TGTGCCAGCAGTGAAGGGTCAGGTCCCTCCTACGAGCAGTACTTC.

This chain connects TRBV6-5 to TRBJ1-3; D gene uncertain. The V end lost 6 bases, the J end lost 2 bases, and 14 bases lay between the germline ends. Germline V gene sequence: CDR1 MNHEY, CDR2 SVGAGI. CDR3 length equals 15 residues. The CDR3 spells CASRSDWATGNTIYF. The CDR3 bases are TGTGCCAGCAGGTCGGACTGGGCGACTGGAAACACCATATATTTT.